The present T cell receptor (beta chain) was sequenced within a study of blood T cell repertoires in COVID-19. As originally analysed: Reference gene primer amplification gave nucleated cell count estimates. Sequencing was performed with immunoSEQ multiplex PCR; in TCRdb, only in-frame clones are kept and a portion is missing. The V and J calls and clone size were taken over from that table, and D and trimming were inferred from the DNA. The table records 200,000 to 250,000 clones, 70% to 90% of them present only once. Sequencing was carried out using peripheral blood. This clonotype originated in a man aged 25 to 45 who had recovered from COVID-19.

This CDR3 is CAWSPQGHTGELFF. The CDR3 DNA sequence: TGTGCCTGGAGTCCTCAGGGGCACACCGGGGAGCTGTTTTTT. This chain links TRBV30 with TRBJ2-2, with D tentatively TRBD1 (6 bases). CDR3 length: 14 residues. V was shortened by 2 bases and J by 3 bases, with 10 bases between the two germline ends. Germline V gene lookup returns CDR1 GTSNPN and CDR2 SVGIG (reference sequence).